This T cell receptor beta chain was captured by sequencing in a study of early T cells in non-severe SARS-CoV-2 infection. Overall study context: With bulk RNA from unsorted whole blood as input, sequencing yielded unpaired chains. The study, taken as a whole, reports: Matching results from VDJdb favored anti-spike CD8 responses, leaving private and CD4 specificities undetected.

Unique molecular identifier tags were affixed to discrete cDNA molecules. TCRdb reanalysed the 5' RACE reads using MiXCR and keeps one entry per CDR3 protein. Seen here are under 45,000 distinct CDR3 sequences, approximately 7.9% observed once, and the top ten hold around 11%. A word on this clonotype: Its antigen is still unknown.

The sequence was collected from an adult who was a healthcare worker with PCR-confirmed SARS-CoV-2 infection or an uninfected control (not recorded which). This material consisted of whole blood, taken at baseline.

CDR3 coding DNA: TGTGCCAGCAGTTTTACGCGGAACACTGAAGCTTTCTTT. Its translation: CASSFTRNTEAFF. The rearrangement joins TRBV6-5 to TRBJ1-1; D is ambiguous. This CDR3 is built from 13 residues. Trimming left V 4 bases short and J 1 base short, with 7 bases between. Germline V gene sequence: CDR1 MNHEY, CDR2 SVGAGI.